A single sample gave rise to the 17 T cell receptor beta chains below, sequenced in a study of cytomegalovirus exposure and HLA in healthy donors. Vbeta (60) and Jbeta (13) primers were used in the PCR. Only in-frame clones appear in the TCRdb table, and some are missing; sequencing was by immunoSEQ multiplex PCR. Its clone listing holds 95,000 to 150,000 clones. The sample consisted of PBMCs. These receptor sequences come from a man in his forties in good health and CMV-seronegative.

CDR3 loop: CASSLGFSGKADTQYF. CDR3 nucleotide sequence: TGTGCCAGCAGCTTAGGTTTTAGCGGGAAGGCAGATACGCAGTATTTT. This sequence joins TRBV7-2 and TRBJ2-3, with 8 bases aligning to TRBD2. CDR3 length: 16 residues. CDR1 and CDR2 from the germline V gene are SGHTA and FQGNSA. The J segment lost 4 bases and the V segment lost 1 base, leaving 7 bases of the junction unmatched.

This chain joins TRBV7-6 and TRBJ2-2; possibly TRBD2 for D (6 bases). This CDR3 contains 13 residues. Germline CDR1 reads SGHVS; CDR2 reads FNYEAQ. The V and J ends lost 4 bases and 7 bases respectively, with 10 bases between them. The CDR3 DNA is TGTGCCAGCAGCTACCTAGCGATCGGGGAGCTGTTTTTT. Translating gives CASSYLAIGELFF.

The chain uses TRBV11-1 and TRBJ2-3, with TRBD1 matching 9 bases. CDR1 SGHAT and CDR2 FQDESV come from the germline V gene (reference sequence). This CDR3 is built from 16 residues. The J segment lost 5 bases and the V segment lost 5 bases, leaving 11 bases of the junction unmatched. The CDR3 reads CASSGRTRDREDTQYF. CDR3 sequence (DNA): TGTGCCAGCAGCGGCCGCACCCGGGACAGGGAAGATACGCAGTATTTT.

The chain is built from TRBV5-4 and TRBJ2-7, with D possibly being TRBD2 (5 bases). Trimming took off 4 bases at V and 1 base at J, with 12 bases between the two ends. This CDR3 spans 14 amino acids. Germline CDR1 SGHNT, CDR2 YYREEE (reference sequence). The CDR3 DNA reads TGTGCCAGCAGCGGTAGGGAGTCGTCCTACGAGCAGTACTTC. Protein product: CASSGRESSYEQYF. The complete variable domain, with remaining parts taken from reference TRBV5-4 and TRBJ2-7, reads ETGVTQSPTHLIKTRGQQVTLRCSSQSGHNTVSWYQQALGQGPQFIFQYYREEENGRGNFPPRFSGLQFPNYSSELNVNALELDDSALYLCASSGRESSYEQYFGPGTRLTVT.

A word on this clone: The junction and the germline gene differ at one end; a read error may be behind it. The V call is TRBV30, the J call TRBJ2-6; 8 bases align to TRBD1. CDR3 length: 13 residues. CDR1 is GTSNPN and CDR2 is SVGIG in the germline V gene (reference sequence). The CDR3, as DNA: TGCGCCCAGGGGGCTGCTGGGGCCAACGTCCTGACTTTC. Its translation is CAQGAAGANVLTF.

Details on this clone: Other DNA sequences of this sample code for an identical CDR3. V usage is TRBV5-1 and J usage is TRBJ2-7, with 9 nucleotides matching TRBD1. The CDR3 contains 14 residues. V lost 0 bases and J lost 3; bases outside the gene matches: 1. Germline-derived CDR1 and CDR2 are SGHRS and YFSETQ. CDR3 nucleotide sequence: TGCGCCAGCAGCTTGGCGGGACAGGGCTACGAGCAGTACTTC. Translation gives CASSLAGQGYEQYF.

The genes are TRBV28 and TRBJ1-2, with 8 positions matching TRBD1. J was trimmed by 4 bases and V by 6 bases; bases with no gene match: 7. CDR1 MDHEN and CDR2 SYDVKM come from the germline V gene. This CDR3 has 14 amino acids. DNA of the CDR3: TGTGCCAGCAGCTACACACAGGGGGGCTATGGCTACACCTTC. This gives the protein CASSYTQGGYGYTF.

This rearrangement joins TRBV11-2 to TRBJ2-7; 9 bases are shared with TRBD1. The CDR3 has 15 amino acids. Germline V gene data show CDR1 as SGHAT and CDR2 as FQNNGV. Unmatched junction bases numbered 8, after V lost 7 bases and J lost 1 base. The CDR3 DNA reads TGTGCCAGCACCGTTTCGACAGGGGGGTCCTACGAGCAGTACTTC. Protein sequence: CASTVSTGGSYEQYF. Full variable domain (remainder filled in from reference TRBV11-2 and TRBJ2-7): EAGVAQSPRYKIIEKRQSVAFWCNPISGHATLYWYQQILGQGPKLLIQFQNNGVVDDSQLPKDRFSAERLKGVDSTLKIQPAKLEDSAVYLCASTVSTGGSYEQYFGPGTRLTVT.

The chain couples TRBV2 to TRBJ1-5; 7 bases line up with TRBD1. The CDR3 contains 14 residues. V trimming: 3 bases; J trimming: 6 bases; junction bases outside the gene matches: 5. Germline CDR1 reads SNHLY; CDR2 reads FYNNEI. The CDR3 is CASSEDRTRQPQHF. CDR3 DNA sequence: TGTGCCAGCAGTGAGGACAGGACCCGTCAGCCCCAGCATTTT.

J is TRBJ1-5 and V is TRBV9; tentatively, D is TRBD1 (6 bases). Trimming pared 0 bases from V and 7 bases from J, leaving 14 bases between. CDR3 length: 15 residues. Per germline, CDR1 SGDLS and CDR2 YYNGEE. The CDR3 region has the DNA TGTGCCAGCAGCGTAGATGGCAGGGGTCGGCAGCCCCAGCATTTT. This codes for CASSVDGRGRQPQHF.

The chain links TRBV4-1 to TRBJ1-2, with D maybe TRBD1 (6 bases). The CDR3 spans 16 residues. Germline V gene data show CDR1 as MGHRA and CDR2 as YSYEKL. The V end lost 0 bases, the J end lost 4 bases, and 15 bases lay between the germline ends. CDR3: CASSQDRWGLVYGYTF. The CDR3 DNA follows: TGCGCCAGCAGCCAAGATCGGTGGGGGCTGGTCTATGGCTACACCTTC.

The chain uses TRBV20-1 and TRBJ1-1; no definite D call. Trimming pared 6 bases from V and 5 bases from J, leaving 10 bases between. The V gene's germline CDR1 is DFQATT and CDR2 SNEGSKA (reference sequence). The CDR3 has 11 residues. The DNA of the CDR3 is TGCAGTGCAAAAGCTAATACTGAAGCTTTCTTT. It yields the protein CSAKANTEAFF.

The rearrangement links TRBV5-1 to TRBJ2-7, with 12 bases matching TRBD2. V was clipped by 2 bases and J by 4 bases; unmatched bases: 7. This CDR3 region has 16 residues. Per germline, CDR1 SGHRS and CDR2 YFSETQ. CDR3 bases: TGCGCCAGCAGCTTTGCATCGACTAGCGGGAGATACGAGCAGTACTTC. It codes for CASSFASTSGRYEQYF. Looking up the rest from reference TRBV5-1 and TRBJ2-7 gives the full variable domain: KAGVTQTPRYLIKTRGQQVTLSCSPISGHRSVSWYQQTPGQGLQFLFEYFSETQRNKGNFPGRFSGRQFSNSRSEMNVSTLELGDSALYLCASSFASTSGRYEQYFGPGTRLTVT.

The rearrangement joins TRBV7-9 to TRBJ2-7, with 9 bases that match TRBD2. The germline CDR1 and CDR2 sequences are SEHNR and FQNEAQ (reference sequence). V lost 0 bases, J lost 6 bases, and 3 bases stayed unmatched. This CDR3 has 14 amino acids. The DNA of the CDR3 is TGTGCCAGCAGCTTAGCCGGGACTAGCACCGAGCAGTACTTC. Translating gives CASSLAGTSTEQYF.

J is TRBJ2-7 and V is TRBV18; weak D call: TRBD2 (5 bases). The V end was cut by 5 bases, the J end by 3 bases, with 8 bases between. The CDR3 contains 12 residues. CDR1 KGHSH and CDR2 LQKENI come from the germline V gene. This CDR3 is CASSFTSYEQYF. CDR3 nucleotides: TGTGCCAGCTCATTTACTAGCTACGAGCAGTACTTC.

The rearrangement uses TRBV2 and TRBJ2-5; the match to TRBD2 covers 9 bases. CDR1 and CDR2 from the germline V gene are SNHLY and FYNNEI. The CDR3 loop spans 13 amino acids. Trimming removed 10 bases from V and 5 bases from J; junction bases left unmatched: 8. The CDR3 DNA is TGTGCCACCGTGCGGGAGGGGATGGAGACCCAGTACTTC. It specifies CATVREGMETQYF.

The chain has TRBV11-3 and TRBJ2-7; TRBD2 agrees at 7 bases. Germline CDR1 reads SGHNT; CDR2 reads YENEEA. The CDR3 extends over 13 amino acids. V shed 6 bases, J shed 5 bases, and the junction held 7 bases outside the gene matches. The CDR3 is CASRSGDYHEQYF. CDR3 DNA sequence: TGTGCCAGCAGGTCCGGGGACTACCACGAGCAGTACTTC.